The next 23 T cell receptor beta chains were all read from a single sample in a study of shared T cell receptors in the human thymus. Profiling relied on immunoSEQ multiplex PCR, and the TCRdb table lists in-frame clones only, not all of them. Among 500,000 to 850,000 clones, 80% to 90% were seen once, and the ten largest hold roughly 0.0094%. These data are also associated with another study on human thymus T cells.

Sequencing was carried out using thymocytes. All receptors derive from a boy less than two years old with a congenital heart defect.

This clone has just a few counts. The gene calls are TRBV5-6 and TRBJ2-5, with 7 nucleotides matching TRBD2. With V trimmed by 3 bases and J by 5 bases, 22 bases remained unmatched. This CDR3 contains 19 residues. Germline assignment: CDR1 SGHDT and CDR2 YYEEEE. CDR3 protein: CASSSRGGGRDFGAETQYF. The CDR3 DNA reads as TGTGCCAGCAGCTCGCGGGGCGGTGGGAGGGACTTCGGAGCCGAGACCCAGTACTTC.

This clone has a single count. CDR3 sequence: CASSLSGTGGLNTEAFF. DNA for the CDR3: TGTGCCAGCAGTTTATCTGGGACAGGGGGACTGAACACTGAAGCTTTCTTT. The chain is built from TRBV28 and TRBJ1-1; TRBD1 matches at 11 bases. J lost 0 bases, V lost 1 base, and 4 bases had no gene match. This CDR3 has 17 residues. CDR1 and CDR2 from the germline V gene are MDHEN and SYDVKM.

V and J are TRBV14 and TRBJ2-1, with D perhaps TRBD2 (7 bases). Germline CDR1 and CDR2: SGHDN and FVKESK. CDR3 length: 18 amino acids. The germline V and J ends were trimmed by 0 bases and 3 bases, with 18 bases remaining between them. The CDR3 sequence is CASSQDGQGGVCYNEQFF. DNA of the CDR3: TGTGCCAGCAGCCAAGATGGCCAAGGGGGGGTCTGCTACAATGAGCAGTTCTTC. Based on the CDR3 plus reference TRBV14 and TRBJ2-1, the full variable domain is EAGVTQFPSHSVIEKGQTVTLRCDPISGHDNLYWYRRVMGKEIKFLLHFVKESKQDESGMPNNRFLAERTGGTYSTLKVQPAELEDSGVYFCASSQDGQGGVCYNEQFFGPGTRLTVL.

The rearrangement links TRBV27 to TRBJ1-2; D uncertain. V was trimmed by 6 bases and J by 8 bases, leaving 13 bases between them. This CDR3 has 12 amino acids. Per the germline V gene, CDR1 is MNHEY and CDR2 is SMNVEV (reference sequence). As DNA, the CDR3 is TGTGCCAGCAGAAAAGGGAGTCGGGGCTACACCTTC. It translates to CASRKGSRGYTF.

The chain links TRBV6-5 to TRBJ1-6, with TRBD1 as a possible D gene (5 bases). CDR3 length: 14 residues. The germline V and J ends were trimmed by 5 bases and 13 bases, with 18 bases remaining between them. Per germline, CDR1 MNHEY and CDR2 SVGAGI. In DNA form, the CDR3 reads TGTGCCAGCAGTCCCGGGGAGGGGAGGTATCCCCTCCACTTT. Residues: CASSPGEGRYPLHF.

The chain links TRBV2 to TRBJ2-2; TRBD1 matches 8 bases. Germline loops: CDR1 SNHLY, CDR2 FYNNEI. The CDR3 runs to 15 residues. J was trimmed by 1 base and V by 6 bases; bases with no gene match: 4. The CDR3, as DNA: TGTGCCAGCAGCCCAGGGGGCTTGAACACCGGGGAGCTGTTTTTT. Translated: CASSPGGLNTGELFF.

This clone has just a few counts. The chain employs TRBV4-3 and TRBJ1-6, with D tentatively TRBD1 (5 bases). V lost 1 base, J lost 8 bases, and 15 bases lay in between. CDR3 length: 16 residues. Germline V gene lookup returns CDR1 LGHNA and CDR2 YSLEER. CDR3 nucleotide sequence: TGCGCCAGCAGCCAAGCCTTGGGGCAGTCGGATTCACCCCTCCACTTT. Translation gives CASSQALGQSDSPLHF.

The chain employs TRBV28 and TRBJ1-1, with 8 bases matching TRBD1. Germline values: CDR1 MDHEN, CDR2 SYDVKM. J lost 3 bases, V lost 3 bases, and 3 bases had no gene match. The CDR3 spans 14 residues. CDR3 sequence reads: CASSLDRVDTEAFF. CDR3 nucleotides: TGTGCCAGCAGTTTGGACAGGGTGGACACTGAAGCTTTCTTT.

V and J are TRBV30 and TRBJ2-3; D possibly corresponds to TRBD2 (5 bases). The germline gives CDR1 GTSNPN, CDR2 SVGIG (reference sequence). CDR3 size: 15 residues. V lost 0 bases, J lost 3 bases, and 13 bases lay in between. The CDR3 DNA reads TGTGCCTGGAGTGTAGGTACCAAGCGGACAGATACGCAGTATTTT. This encodes CAWSVGTKRTDTQYF.

The chain links TRBV12-5 to TRBJ2-3, with 9 bases that match TRBD2. The germline CDR1 and CDR2 sequences are LGHNT and FRNRAP. The V gene end was trimmed by 7 bases and the J gene end by 11 bases; junction bases not matched to a gene: 7. The CDR3 consists of 12 residues. CDR3 protein: CASASLAGEQYF. In DNA form, the CDR3 reads TGTGCTAGTGCCTCCTTAGCGGGGGAGCAGTATTTT.

CDR3 coding DNA: TGTGCCAGCAGTAAGATAGCGGGACCCCCCTACAATGAGCAGTTCTTC. Encoded protein: CASSKIAGPPYNEQFF. The chain couples TRBV27 to TRBJ2-1; 8 bases line up with TRBD2. The length of the CDR3 is 16 residues. Per the germline V gene, CDR1 is MNHEY and CDR2 is SMNVEV (reference sequence). V trimming: 5 bases; J trimming: 2 bases; junction bases outside the gene matches: 8.

The chain has TRBV28 and TRBJ2-1, with TRBD1 as a possible D gene (7 bases). V dropped 0 bases and J dropped 5 bases, with 17 bases sitting between them. Looked up from germline, CDR1 is MDHEN and CDR2 is SYDVKM. This CDR3 contains 17 residues. The DNA of the CDR3 is TGTGCCAGCAGTTTATGCACGGAGGGGGCGTCGGACAATGAGCAGTTCTTC. Amino acid sequence: CASSLCTEGASDNEQFF.

The chain carries TRBV27 and TRBJ1-1; a possible D gene is TRBD1 (6 bases). The CDR3 has 14 residues. V lost 5 bases, J lost 3 bases, and 13 bases lay in between. Germline V CDR1 and CDR2: MNHEY, SMNVEV (reference sequence). The CDR3 reads CASSRNRVDTEAFF. Written as DNA, the CDR3 is TGTGCCAGCAGTCGTAACAGGGTTGACACTGAAGCTTTCTTT.

The rearrangement uses TRBV4-1 and TRBJ1-5, with 9 positions matching TRBD1. The CDR3 consists of 19 residues. Trimming removed 1 base from V and 3 bases from J; junction bases left unmatched: 13. CDR1 is MGHRA, CDR2 YSYEKL, per germline. The CDR3: CASSQAGGDRDGFNQPQHF. CDR3 sequence (DNA): TGCGCCAGCAGCCAAGCGGGTGGGGACAGGGATGGGTTCAATCAGCCCCAGCATTTT.

The chain's CDR3 is CASFTGNTGELFF. CDR3 in DNA: TGTGCCAGTTTTACAGGGAACACCGGGGAGCTGTTTTTT. V and J are TRBV19 and TRBJ2-2; TRBD1 is a possible D gene (5 bases). Germline V gene lookup returns CDR1 LNHDA and CDR2 SQIVND (reference sequence). The CDR3 spans 13 residues. V dropped 8 bases and J dropped 1 base, with 8 bases sitting between them. The full variable domain, completed using reference TRBV19 and TRBJ2-2, is DGGITQSPKYLFRKEGQNVTLSCEQNLNHDAMYWYRQDPGQGLRLIYYSQIVNDFQKGDIAEGYSVSREKKESFPLTVTSAQKNPTAFYLCASFTGNTGELFFGEGSRLTVL.

J is TRBJ2-3 and V is TRBV7-9; 8 nucleotides align to TRBD1. Losses at the gene ends were 5 bases for V and 1 base for J; bases not matched to a gene: 8. This CDR3 has 16 amino acids. Germline V CDR1 and CDR2: SEHNR, FQNEAQ (reference sequence). In DNA, the CDR3 is TGTGCCAGCAGCCCCCAAGACAGGGGAGGCACAGATACGCAGTATTTT. Its translation is CASSPQDRGGTDTQYF. The variable domain in full, with the rest retrieved from reference TRBV7-9 and TRBJ2-3, is DTGVSQNPRHKITKRGQNVTFRCDPISEHNRLYWYRQTLGQGPEFLTYFQNEAQLEKSRLLSDRFSAERPKGSFSTLEIQRTEQGDSAMYLCASSPQDRGGTDTQYFGPGTRLTVL.

The V gene is TRBV28, the J gene TRBJ2-7; 13 nucleotides match TRBD2. CDR3 length: 15 amino acids. With 2 bases clipped from V and 4 bases from J, the junction kept 2 bases outside the gene matches. In germline, CDR1 is MDHEN, CDR2 SYDVKM. The CDR3 nucleotides read TGTGCCAGCAGTTTAGGGACTAGCGGGACGTACGAGCAGTACTTC. This codes for CASSLGTSGTYEQYF.

The gene calls are TRBV27 and TRBJ2-1; 7 positions agree with TRBD1. The germline gives CDR1 MNHEY, CDR2 SMNVEV (reference sequence). V was clipped by 8 bases and J by 6 bases; unmatched bases: 4. This CDR3 contains 12 residues. Here the CDR3 DNA reads TGTGCCAGCGGGGGACAGAGCAATGAGCAGTTCTTC. It translates to CASGGQSNEQFF.

V and J are TRBV19 and TRBJ2-7, with 7 bases that match TRBD1. Germline CDR1 LNHDA, CDR2 SQIVND (reference sequence). The CDR3 sequence is 16 residues long. Losses at the gene ends were 3 bases for V and 5 bases for J; bases not matched to a gene: 13. CDR3 sequence reads: CASSIRQGSFLHEQYF. CDR3 coding DNA: TGTGCCAGTAGTATCCGACAGGGAAGCTTCCTCCACGAGCAGTACTTC.

The gene calls are TRBV2 and TRBJ2-5; the match to TRBD2 covers 14 bases. With 4 bases clipped from V and 5 bases from J, the junction kept 9 bases outside the gene matches. The CDR3 has 17 amino acids. Germline V gives CDR1 SNHLY, CDR2 FYNNEI. The CDR3 protein is CASSVETSGRARETQYF. For the CDR3, the DNA is TGTGCCAGCAGTGTGGAGACTAGCGGGAGGGCCCGTGAGACCCAGTACTTC.

The chain couples TRBV2 to TRBJ2-3; the match to TRBD2 covers 10 bases. CDR3 length equals 22 residues. Per germline, CDR1 SNHLY and CDR2 FYNNEI. Losses at the gene ends were 2 bases for V and 0 bases for J; bases not matched to a gene: 20. CDR3 coding DNA: TGTGCCAGCAGTGAATCCGAGGGGGCACTGAATAGCGGGAGGCCTAGCACAGATACGCAGTATTTT. Protein: CASSESEGALNSGRPSTDTQYF.

The chain recombines TRBV28 with TRBJ2-1; 7 bases agree with TRBD1. The CDR3 covers 17 residues. Trimming removed 3 bases from V and 4 bases from J; junction bases left unmatched: 12. CDR1 and CDR2 from the germline V gene are MDHEN and SYDVKM. The CDR3 region has the DNA TGTGCCAGCAGTTTCCCAGGTGGGGACAGACGATACAATGAGCAGTTCTTC. Residues: CASSFPGGDRRYNEQFF.

The chain combines TRBV7-9 with TRBJ1-1; D possibly corresponds to TRBD1 (6 bases). Germline V gene sequence: CDR1 SEHNR, CDR2 FQNEAQ (reference sequence). CDR3 size: 14 residues. V was shortened by 5 bases and J by 4 bases, with 14 bases between the two germline ends. The CDR3 sequence is CASSPGQRVTEAFF. The CDR3 DNA is TGTGCCAGCAGCCCAGGACAGAGGGTCACTGAAGCTTTCTTT.